This is a list of T cell receptor beta chains from one sample in a study of blood T cell repertoires in COVID-19. TCRdb's copy holds only in-frame clones and misses some; the assay was immunoSEQ multiplex PCR. The repertoire has more than 85,000 clones, roughly 88% of them found once; the top ten carry over 10%. The sequencing input was peripheral blood. Receptors were obtained from a human donor in a cohort sampled during active COVID-19. Each CDR3 is given with its conserved first and last residue. D genes are given only for firm matches. Clone sizes are given selectively: once, few, many, or a class where the clone is expanded.

cdr3_length	v_call	j_call	clone_size	d_call	cdr3_aa	cdr3_nt
11	TRBV20-1	TRBJ2-5	.	TRBD2	CSAPGGPPQYF	TGCAGTGCTCCGGGGGGACCCCCCCAGTACTTC
16	TRBV5-4	TRBJ2-2	few	.	CASSLLNRWNTGELFF	TGTGCCAGCAGCCTCTTAAACCGGTGGAACACCGGGGAGCTGTTTTTT
12	TRBV30	TRBJ2-7	once	.	CAWSSGGYEQYF	TGTGCCTGGAGTTCCGGGGGCTACGAGCAGTACTTC
15	TRBV7-2	TRBJ1-5	few	.	CASSLNRQVDQPQHF	TGTGCCAGCAGCTTAAACCGACAGGTCGACCAGCCCCAGCATTTT
15	TRBV3-1/TRBV3-2	TRBJ1-4	.	.	CASSQTTGDNEKLFF	TGTGCCAGCAGCCAGACGACGGGAGATAATGAAAAACTGTTTTTT
14	TRBV6-5	TRBJ2-7	.	.	CASGQGVGSYEQYF	TGTGCCAGCGGTCAGGGCGTGGGCTCCTACGAGCAGTACTTC
12	TRBV19	TRBJ1-2	.	.	CASSIFDRPPDF	TGTGCCAGTAGTATTTTTGACAGGCCGCCCGACTTC
15	TRBV7-9	TRBJ2-1	.	.	CASSLALSRLNEQFF	TGTGCCAGCAGCTTAGCTCTGTCTAGGCTCAATGAGCAGTTCTTC
15	TRBV11-3	TRBJ2-1	.	.	CASSQGPLGGYEQFF	TGTGCCAGCAGCCAGGGCCCCCTGGGCGGCTATGAGCAGTTCTTC
14	TRBV15	TRBJ2-7	.	.	CATSRDRGAYEQYF	TGTGCCACCAGCAGAGATCGGGGAGCCTACGAGCAGTACTTC
12	TRBV6-1	TRBJ1-2	.	.	CASSEILYGYTF	TGTGCCAGCAGTGAAATCCTCTATGGCTACACCTTC
15	TRBV27	TRBJ2-5	.	TRBD2	CASSFSGRAGETQYF	TGTGCCAGCAGTTTTAGCGGGAGGGCCGGTGAGACCCAGTACTTC
17	TRBV7-8	TRBJ2-3	.	.	CASSPLFGGEGTDTQYF	TGTGCCAGCAGCCCCCTCTTCGGGGGAGAGGGCACAGATACGCAGTATTTT
14	TRBV7-2	TRBJ2-5	.	TRBD1	CASSLEGAYGTQYF	TGTGCCAGCAGCTTAGAGGGGGCGTACGGGACCCAGTACTTC
14	TRBV9	TRBJ1-2	.	TRBD1	CASSAGQGNYGYTF	TGTGCCAGCAGCGCAGGACAGGGGAACTATGGCTACACCTTC
16	TRBV9	TRBJ2-2	.	TRBD2	CASSEPAGTYTGELFF	TGTGCCAGCAGCGAGCCAGCGGGGACCTACACCGGGGAGCTGTTTTTT
14	TRBV24-1	TRBJ1-2	.	.	CATGRLIFDYGYTF	TGTGCCACCGGGAGGTTGATTTTTGACTATGGCTACACCTTC
15	TRBV29-1	TRBJ1-5	.	.	CSVADRLNSNQPQHF	TGCAGCGTGGCCGACAGACTCAATAGCAATCAGCCCCAGCATTTT
15	TRBV7-8	TRBJ1-1	.	.	CASSFDEVMNTEAFF	TGTGCCAGCAGCTTTGACGAGGTGATGAACACTGAAGCTTTCTTT
13	TRBV7-3	TRBJ1-2	.	.	CASSPYRGGGYTF	TGTGCCAGCAGCCCCTACCGGGGTGGTGGCTACACCTTC
14	TRBV14	TRBJ1-6	once	.	CASSQDTYNSPLHF	TGTGCCAGCAGCCAGGACACCTATAATTCACCCCTCCACTTT
16	TRBV7-2	TRBJ2-3	.	.	CASSLGRTLGADTQYF	TGTGCCAGCAGCTTAGGAAGGACCCTCGGGGCAGATACGCAGTATTTT
16	TRBV28	TRBJ1-4	.	.	CASSEGLGDPNEKLFF	TGTGCCAGCAGCGAGGGCCTTGGTGACCCTAATGAAAAACTGTTTTTT
18	TRBV19	TRBJ2-1	.	.	CASSIGQSGYLSYNEQFF	TGTGCCAGTAGTATAGGTCAGAGCGGGTACCTCTCCTACAATGAGCAGTTCTTC
17	TRBV28	TRBJ2-3	.	.	CASSYVLATRGTDTQYF	TGTGCCAGCAGCTACGTACTAGCCACCCGGGGCACAGATACGCAGTATTTT
14	TRBV12-5	TRBJ1-1	once	.	CASGYTSLRGEAFF	TGTGCTAGTGGTTACACAAGTTTGAGGGGGGAAGCTTTCTTT
12	TRBV18	TRBJ1-1	.	.	CASSPGQSEAFF	TGTGCCAGCTCGCCTGGACAGAGTGAAGCTTTCTTT
14	TRBV6-2/TRBV6-3	TRBJ2-7	.	.	CASSWGGRAGEQYF	TGTGCCAGCAGTTGGGGGGGCCGGGCGGGGGAGCAGTACTTC